These T cell receptor beta chains were read from a single sample in a study of blood T cell repertoires in COVID-19. The repertoire was sequenced with immunoSEQ multiplex PCR; TCRdb's copy has only in-frame clones and lacks some. The sample carries about 430,000 clones, around 87% recorded once. Sample: PBMCs or T cells enriched from blood (not recorded which). The receptors originated from a woman aged 30 to 39 with acute COVID-19. The CDR3 runs from the conserved cysteine through the conserved F or W. The D gene is left open where the match is weak. Clone size is not always given. Where it is, it says once, few, many or a class for expanded clones.

NA	TRBV5-6	TRBJ2-7	NA	CASSLDPLALSSYEQYF	TGTGCCAGCAGCTTGGATCCCCTAGCGCTTAGCTCCTACGAGCAGTACTTC
NA	TRBV19	TRBJ2-3	TRBD1	CASSMGQGAADTQYF	TGTGCCAGTAGTATGGGACAGGGGGCCGCAGATACGCAGTATTTT
once	TRBV27	TRBJ2-1	TRBD2	CASSSPLAGAPAEQFF	TGTGCCAGCAGTTCCCCACTAGCGGGGGCCCCGGCGGAGCAGTTCTTC
once	TRBV24-1	TRBJ1-1	NA	CATSTGQYTEAFF	TGTGCCACCAGTACCGGACAGTACACTGAAGCTTTCTTT
NA	TRBV24-1	TRBJ2-3	TRBD2	CATSSGGPTDTQYF	TGTGCCACCAGTAGCGGGGGGCCCACAGATACGCAGTATTTT
NA	TRBV7-9	TRBJ2-5	NA	CASSSSRLKTQYF	TGTGCCAGCAGCTCGAGTAGATTAAAGACCCAGTACTTC
NA	TRBV28	TRBJ2-3	TRBD1	CASRLGQGFPSTDTQYF	TGTGCCAGCAGGCTGGGACAGGGGTTCCCGAGCACAGATACGCAGTATTTT
NA	TRBV2	TRBJ2-3	NA	CASRATDTQYF	TGTGCCAGCAGAGCCACAGATACGCAGTATTTT
few	TRBV12-3/TRBV12-4	TRBJ1-2	NA	CASSFRDGYTF	TGTGCCAGCAGTTTCAGGGATGGCTACACCTTC
NA	TRBV5-1	TRBJ2-2	NA	CASSRRSGPGGGELFF	TGCGCCAGCAGCCGACGTAGCGGCCCCGGGGGCGGGGAGCTGTTTTTT
NA	TRBV7-2	TRBJ1-1	NA	CASSLFSVGNTEAFF	TGTGCCAGCAGCTTATTTTCGGTTGGGAACACTGAAGCTTTCTTT
NA	TRBV6-5	TRBJ1-2	NA	CATKERDVYGYTF	TGTGCCACCAAAGAGAGGGATGTCTATGGCTACACCTTC
NA	TRBV18	TRBJ1-5	TRBD1	CASSPNTGEPQHF	TGTGCCAGCTCGCCTAATACAGGGGAGCCCCAGCATTTT
NA	TRBV2	TRBJ1-2	TRBD1	CASSPTGDYGYTF	TGTGCCAGCAGTCCGACAGGGGACTATGGCTACACCTTC
NA	TRBV2	TRBJ2-2	NA	CASSPTSERARNGELFF	TGTGCCAGCAGTCCCACCTCGGAGCGGGCGAGGAACGGGGAGCTGTTTTTT
NA	TRBV29-1	TRBJ2-1	NA	CSVVGSSSYNEQFF	TGCAGCGTTGTCGGGTCGAGCTCCTACAATGAGCAGTTCTTC
NA	TRBV7-2	TRBJ1-1	NA	CASSLVGQGIAFF	TGTGCCAGCAGCTTAGTGGGGCAGGGTATAGCTTTCTTT
NA	TRBV9	TRBJ1-2	NA	CASSGWIRDSQEAYGYTF	TGTGCCAGCAGCGGATGGATCCGGGACTCCCAGGAGGCCTATGGCTACACCTTC
NA	TRBV5-1	TRBJ2-7	TRBD1	CASNLGQGATEQYF	TGCGCCAGCAACCTCGGACAGGGGGCGACCGAGCAGTACTTC
NA	TRBV19	TRBJ1-4	TRBD1	CASSLDRVGEKLFF	TGTGCCAGTAGTCTGGACAGGGTTGGTGAAAAACTGTTTTTT
NA	TRBV21-1	TRBJ2-1	NA	CASSPPASSYNEQFF	TGTGCCAGCAGCCCTCCCGCGAGCTCCTACAATGAGCAGTTCTTC
once	TRBV5-1	TRBJ1-5	NA	CASSVDSGNQPQHF	TGCGCCAGCAGCGTGGACAGCGGTAATCAGCCCCAGCATTTT
NA	TRBV4-1	TRBJ2-7	NA	CASSPAWSVGGDEQYF	TGCGCCAGCAGCCCCGCATGGTCGGTAGGGGGGGACGAGCAGTACTTC